The next 24 T cell receptor beta chains were all read from a single sample in a study of T cells expressing NK-cell markers. From its re-call of the 5' RACE reads, TCRdb lists each CDR3 protein once, without DNA. Seen in this sample are 300,000 to 450,000 distinct CDR3 sequences; the ten most common clones hold around 5.3%. The sample consisted of blood T cells: a sorted CD56 or NKG2C T cell subset, CD4+ or CD8+ T cells, or bulk PBMC T cells (not recorded which). The receptors here all came from a man aged 18-70 years in good health.

V and J are TRBV7-3 and TRBJ2-3; the TRBD2 assignment by TCRdb is unverifiable without DNA. In germline, CDR1 is SGHTA, CDR2 FQGTGA. This CDR3 has 17 amino acids. CDR3 sequence: CASSLRGSGGGTDTQYF.

The chain is built from TRBV25-1 and TRBJ2-5; TCRdb indicates TRBD1, and absent DNA this call remains unverified. The CDR3 is 14 amino acids. Per germline, CDR1 MGHDK and CDR2 SYGVNS. CDR3: CASSAGQGTETQYF.

This chain connects TRBV7-2 to TRBJ1-6; TCRdb's assignment of TRBD1 cannot be checked, as there is no DNA. CDR1 SGHTA and CDR2 FQGNSA come from the germline V gene. The CDR3 runs 16 residues. This chain's CDR3 is CASSTQGQGYNSPLHF.

CDR3 protein: CASSQAPHTQGTTEAFF. The V and J genes are TRBV4-2 and TRBJ1-1; TCRdb's assignment of TRBD1 cannot be checked, as there is no DNA. Germline V gives CDR1 LGHNA, CDR2 YNFKEQ. The CDR3 sequence is 17 residues long.

The J gene is TRBJ1-2, the V gene TRBV20-1; TCRdb names TRBD1, which stays unverified in the absence of DNA. This CDR3 spans 13 amino acids. CDR1 and CDR2 from the germline V gene are DFQATT and SNEGSKA (reference sequence). CDR3 loop: CSAQTGFNYGYTF.

The rearrangement links TRBV9 to TRBJ1-5; TCRdb returns TRBD1, unconfirmable since there is no DNA. Germline CDR1 SGDLS, CDR2 YYNGEE. The CDR3 extends over 15 amino acids. The CDR3 sequence is CATPSTGSSNQPQHF.

The J gene is TRBJ1-6, the V gene TRBV5-5; TCRdb returns TRBD1, unconfirmable since there is no DNA. Per the germline V gene, CDR1 is SGHKS and CDR2 is YYEKEE (reference sequence). There are 16 residues in the CDR3. This CDR3 reads CASSRSPGQRHSPLHF.

The chain links TRBV7-9 to TRBJ1-2. CDR3 size: 13 residues. The germline CDR1 and CDR2 sequences are SEHNR and FQNEAQ (reference sequence). CDR3 residues: CASSLDGVYGYTF.

The CDR3 spells CASMWGRTDTQYF. The J gene is TRBJ2-3, the V gene TRBV12-3 or TRBV12-4; lacking DNA, the TRBD1 call made by TCRdb goes unchecked. This CDR3 is 13 amino acids long.

This sequence joins TRBV25-1 and TRBJ1-5; TCRdb's D call, TRBD1, is unchecked because there is no DNA. Germline values: CDR1 MGHDK, CDR2 SYGVNS. This CDR3 is built from 14 residues. CDR3 amino acids: CASRAQGTHQPQHF. The full variable domain, completed using reference TRBV25-1 and TRBJ1-5, is EADIYQTPRYLVIGTGKKITLECSQTMGHDKMYWYQQDPGMELHLIHYSYGVNSTEKGDLSSESTVSRIRTEHFPLTLESARPSHTSQYLCASRAQGTHQPQHFGDGTRLSIL.

The chain carries TRBV6-1 and TRBJ1-1; TCRdb's D call, TRBD1, is unchecked because there is no DNA. CDR1 is MNHNS, CDR2 SASEGT, per germline. This CDR3 has 15 residues. CDR3: CASIPTWGENTEAFF.

The chain is built from TRBV6-1 and TRBJ2-7; there is no DNA to check the TCRdb D call of TRBD2. The CDR3 totals 11 residues. Germline loops: CDR1 MNHNS, CDR2 SASEGT. CDR3 in amino acids: CASSGGSAKYF.

V usage is TRBV7-2 and J usage is TRBJ2-7; TCRdb gives TRBD1 as the D gene, but with no DNA this cannot be confirmed. This CDR3 is built from 15 residues. The germline V gene has CDR1 SGHTA and CDR2 FQGNSA. Here the CDR3 reads CASSPDRGSFYEQYF. Full variable domain (outside the CDR3, taken from reference TRBV7-2 and TRBJ2-7): GAGVSQSPSNKVTEKGKDVELRCDPISGHTALYWYRQSLGQGLEFLIYFQGNSAPDKSGLPSDRFSAERTGGSVSTLTIQRTQQEDSAVYLCASSPDRGSFYEQYFGPGTRLTVT.

The chain links TRBV5-5 to TRBJ2-3; without DNA, the TCRdb call of TRBD1 cannot be checked. Germline V gene data show CDR1 as SGHKS and CDR2 as YYEKEE (reference sequence). CDR3 length: 15 residues. The CDR3 reads CASSQDSSGLTTQYF.

This chain links TRBV11-2 with TRBJ2-5; TCRdb names TRBD1, which stays unverified in the absence of DNA. The CDR3 runs 16 residues. The germline V gene encodes CDR1 SGHAT and CDR2 FQNNGV. This chain's CDR3 is CASSPARDSRGETQYF.

The rearrangement joins TRBV20-1 to TRBJ2-5; TCRdb gives TRBD1 as the D gene, but with no DNA this cannot be confirmed. CDR1 and CDR2 (germline): DFQATT, SNEGSKA (reference sequence). The CDR3 is 14 residues long. CDR3: CSAREPTGKVTQYF.

J is TRBJ2-5 and V is TRBV24-1; without DNA, the TCRdb call of TRBD1 cannot be checked. CDR1 is KGHDR, CDR2 SFDVKD, per germline. This CDR3 is 14 amino acids long. The CDR3 region is CATSETGSQETQYF.

The rearrangement links TRBV20-1 to TRBJ2-5; TCRdb gives TRBD1 as the D gene, but with no DNA this cannot be confirmed. The CDR3 runs 15 residues. CDR1 and CDR2 (germline): DFQATT, SNEGSKA (reference sequence). The CDR3 spells CSVTTQGTTQETQYF.

The chain couples TRBV3-1 to TRBJ2-7; TCRdb selects TRBD2, and the lack of DNA leaves this call unchecked. Germline CDR1 LGHDT, CDR2 YNNKEL (reference sequence). The CDR3 spans 14 residues. The CDR3 sequence: CASTRRGGTYEQYF.

The chain combines TRBV12-3 or TRBV12-4 with TRBJ2-1. CDR3 length equals 15 residues. The CDR3: CASSLRQSSRNEQFF.

This chain links TRBV5-1 with TRBJ2-3; TCRdb designates TRBD2, a call that cannot be tested without DNA. The CDR3 contains 17 residues. Per germline, CDR1 SGHRS and CDR2 YFSETQ. The CDR3: CASSLTSGGGLTDTQYF.

The chain uses TRBV7-2 and TRBJ1-1; TCRdb gives TRBD1 as the D gene, but with no DNA this cannot be confirmed. CDR1 and CDR2 from the germline V gene are SGHTA and FQGNSA. The CDR3 sequence is 14 residues long. The chain's CDR3 is CASSNRGGNTEAFF.

The chain joins TRBV25-1 to TRBJ2-1; with no DNA, the TCRdb D assignment of TRBD2 cannot be verified. Germline-derived CDR1 and CDR2 are MGHDK and SYGVNS. This CDR3 contains 15 residues. CDR3 sequence reads: CASSDAGGSTYEQFF.

The chain carries TRBV20-1 and TRBJ2-1; there is no DNA to check the TCRdb D call of TRBD1. The CDR3 consists of 11 residues. Germline V gene lookup returns CDR1 DFQATT and CDR2 SNEGSKA (reference sequence). CDR3 region: CSAAFSGGHFF.